The 31 T cell receptor beta chains in this list originate from one sample, sequenced in a study of shared clonotypes between healthy human individuals. The assay was immunoSEQ multiplex PCR, and TCRdb's table has in-frame clones only and misses some. The sample lists around 2.3 million clones, approximately 95% occurring once. Material for sequencing was naive CD4+ T cells sorted from blood. The subset: CD45RA+ positively selected. These receptors all come from a man between 18 and 29 years old in good health.

This clone was found once. The rearrangement links TRBV15 to TRBJ2-1, with 7 bases fitting TRBD2. V lost 0 bases and J lost 4; bases outside the gene matches: 3. Germline V gene data show CDR1 as LNHNV and CDR2 as YYDKDF (reference sequence). The CDR3 covers 15 residues. Here the CDR3 reads CATSREGGNYNEQFF. DNA of the CDR3: TGTGCCACCAGCAGAGAGGGGGGGAATTACAATGAGCAGTTCTTC. The variable domain in full, completed from reference TRBV15 and TRBJ2-1, reads DAMVIQNPRYQVTQFGKPVTLSCSQTLNHNVMYWYQQKSSQAPKLLFHYYDKDFNNEADTPDNFQSRRPNTSFCFLDIRSPGLGDTAMYLCATSREGGNYNEQFFGPGTRLTVL.

As regards this clone: Other DNA sequences within the sample encode an identical CDR3. The chain carries TRBV10-3 and TRBJ2-7; tentative D call: TRBD1 (6 bases). Germline V gives CDR1 ENHRY, CDR2 SYGVKD. The CDR3 consists of 12 residues. V lost 3 bases to trimming and J lost 4 bases, with 7 bases between them. CDR3 nucleotides: TGTGCCATCAGTGACACAGGGTACGAGCAGTACTTC. Translating it yields CAISDTGYEQYF.

The rearrangement links TRBV28 to TRBJ2-7; the D gene is possibly TRBD2 (6 bases). V was cut by 6 bases and J by 0 bases, with 21 bases left in between. Germline CDR1 MDHEN, CDR2 SYDVKM. The CDR3 contains 17 residues. CDR3 protein: CASRPYSGGAGSYEQYF. In DNA form, the CDR3 reads TGTGCCAGCAGACCATATAGCGGAGGGGCGGGCTCCTACGAGCAGTACTTC.

The CDR3 sequence: CASSLVPGLYEQYF. CDR3 in DNA: TGCGCCAGCAGCTTGGTCCCGGGTCTCTACGAGCAGTACTTC. V and J are TRBV5-1 and TRBJ2-7; D not certain. This CDR3 contains 14 residues. Germline values: CDR1 SGHRS, CDR2 YFSETQ. V was trimmed by 0 bases and J by 3 bases, leaving 10 bases between them.

The genes are TRBV7-6 and TRBJ2-6; 8 bases are shared with TRBD2. Per the germline V gene, CDR1 is SGHVS and CDR2 is FNYEAQ. The CDR3 covers 18 residues. V lost 1 base, J lost 0 bases, and 5 bases stayed unmatched. CDR3: CASSLGGRPYSGANVLTF. The CDR3 coding sequence is TGTGCCAGCAGCTTAGGCGGGAGGCCCTACTCTGGGGCCAACGTCCTGACTTTC.

This sequence joins TRBV10-3 and TRBJ2-1, with 9 positions matching TRBD2. This CDR3 comprises 16 residues. CDR1 is ENHRY and CDR2 is SYGVKD in the germline V gene. The J segment lost 1 base and the V segment lost 4 bases, leaving 5 bases of the junction unmatched. CDR3 DNA: TGTGCCATCAGTGTAGTGGCGGGAGGGTCCTACAATGAGCAGTTCTTC. The encoded protein is CAISVVAGGSYNEQFF.

The chain links TRBV6-4 to TRBJ1-4; no firm D call. CDR3 length equals 13 residues. Germline V gives CDR1 MRHNA, CDR2 SNTAGT. Between the trimmed V and J ends, which lost 3 bases and 7 bases, there was a span of 9 bases. This CDR3 reads CASSETRGEKLFF. The CDR3 bases are TGTGCCAGCAGTGAGACCCGGGGTGAAAAACTGTTTTTT.

A single count supports this clone. Other nucleotide sequences from this sample produce the same CDR3. The J gene is TRBJ1-1, the V gene TRBV7-2; D is possibly TRBD1 (5 bases). Germline V gene lookup returns CDR1 SGHTA and CDR2 FQGNSA. CDR3 length: 14 residues. Trimming shortened V by 4 bases and J by 1 base, and 10 bases separated the two germline ends. The CDR3 sequence: CASSSGQANTEAFF. DNA of the CDR3: TGTGCCAGCAGCTCAGGACAAGCGAACACTGAAGCTTTCTTT.

The chain couples TRBV6-1 to TRBJ1-4, with TRBD1 matching over 10 bases. Germline V gene data show CDR1 as MNHNS and CDR2 as SASEGT. The CDR3 extends over 13 amino acids. The ends lost 6 bases at V and 7 bases at J; junction bases unmatched: 2. The CDR3 sequence: CASSGQGVEKLFF. CDR3 in DNA: TGTGCCAGCAGCGGACAGGGGGTTGAAAAACTGTTTTTT.

CDR3 residues: CAYRLAGTDTQYF. In DNA, the CDR3 is TGTGCCTACCGATTGGCGGGCACAGATACGCAGTATTTT. The chain uses TRBV30 and TRBJ2-3; D remains unclear. The V gene lost 7 bases and the J gene lost 1 base, with 12 bases spanning the gap. This CDR3 comprises 13 residues. The germline CDR1 and CDR2 sequences are GTSNPN and SVGIG (reference sequence). Full variable domain (rest looked up from reference TRBV30 and TRBJ2-3): SQTIHQWPATLVQPVGSPLSLECTVEGTSNPNLYWYRQAAGRGLQLLFYSVGIGQISSEVPQNLSASRPQDRQFILSSKKLLLSDSGFYLCAYRLAGTDTQYFGPGTRLTVL.

V is TRBV11-3 and J is TRBJ2-1; TRBD1 might be the D (6 bases). The germline V gene encodes CDR1 SGHNT and CDR2 YENEEA. The CDR3 extends over 15 amino acids. Between the trimmed V and J ends, which lost 2 bases and 8 bases, there was a span of 16 bases. CDR3 amino acids: CASSLSGVARDEQFF. CDR3 in DNA: TGTGCCAGCAGCTTATCAGGGGTGGCGCGGGATGAGCAGTTCTTC. Full variable domain (remainder filled in from reference TRBV11-3 and TRBJ2-1): EAGVVQSPRYKIIEKKQPVAFWCNPISGHNTLYWYLQNLGQGPELLIRYENEEAVDDSQLPKDRFSAERLKGVDSTLKIQPAELGDSAVYLCASSLSGVARDEQFFGPGTRLTVL.

The rearrangement uses TRBV9 and TRBJ2-5, with 11 bases that match TRBD2. Trimming removed 0 bases from V and 1 base from J; junction bases left unmatched: 5. Germline loops: CDR1 SGDLS, CDR2 YYNGEE. CDR3 size: 17 residues. Here the CDR3 reads CASSVATSGGVQETQYF. In DNA form, the CDR3 reads TGTGCCAGCAGCGTAGCAACTAGCGGGGGTGTCCAAGAGACCCAGTACTTC.

V gene TRBV2 combines with J gene TRBJ1-5, with TRBD1 matching over 9 bases. Germline V gives CDR1 SNHLY, CDR2 FYNNEI. V trimming: 8 bases; J trimming: 4 bases; junction bases outside the gene matches: 3. The CDR3 runs 13 residues. The CDR3 here is CASGQGRNQPQHF. The CDR3 nucleotides are TGTGCCAGCGGACAGGGGCGAAATCAGCCCCAGCATTTT.

The rearrangement uses TRBV30 and TRBJ2-3, with D unresolved. This CDR3 is 13 amino acids long. Germline V lookup: CDR1 GTSNPN, CDR2 SVGIG (reference sequence). Trimming left V 4 bases short and J 0 bases short, with 8 bases between. The CDR3 DNA reads as TGTGCCTGGAAATTAGCTAGCACAGATACGCAGTATTTT. Its translation is CAWKLASTDTQYF.

About this clone: Other nucleotide sequences in the sample specify the same CDR3. This chain connects TRBV5-1 to TRBJ1-6; the match to TRBD1 covers 8 bases. The trim removed 2 bases at V and 8 bases at J, leaving 6 bases unmatched. The CDR3 contains 15 residues. Germline V gene lookup returns CDR1 SGHRS and CDR2 YFSETQ. CDR3 coding DNA: TGCGCCAGCAGCTTATCCGGGACAGGAGATTCACCCCTCCACTTT. Protein sequence: CASSLSGTGDSPLHF.

The rearrangement joins TRBV5-6 to TRBJ2-7, with D possibly matching TRBD1 (5 bases). Germline V gene lookup returns CDR1 SGHDT and CDR2 YYEEEE. V lost 2 bases and J 2 bases, leaving 11 bases between the germline ends. The CDR3 runs 14 residues. The CDR3 sequence: CASSFEPGPYEQYF. The DNA of the CDR3 is TGTGCCAGCAGCTTCGAACCAGGGCCCTACGAGCAGTACTTC.

V usage is TRBV29-1 and J usage is TRBJ1-1; D is unclear. The germline V gene encodes CDR1 SQVTM and CDR2 ANQGSEA. V was cut by 5 bases and J by 0 bases, with 7 bases left in between. The CDR3 is 12 amino acids. The CDR3 region is CSVPFMNTEAFF. The CDR3 DNA reads as TGCAGCGTTCCGTTCATGAACACTGAAGCTTTCTTT. Supplemented by reference TRBV29-1 and TRBJ1-1, the full variable domain reads SAVISQKPSRDICQRGTSLTIQCQVDSQVTMMFWYRQQPGQSLTLIATANQGSEATYESGFVIDKFPISRPNLTFSTLTVSNMSPEDSSIYLCSVPFMNTEAFFGQGTRLTVV.

The genes are TRBV18 and TRBJ2-7; a weak D match, TRBD1 (5 bases). CDR1 KGHSH and CDR2 LQKENI come from the germline V gene. CDR3 size: 14 residues. V lost 3 bases to trimming and J lost 7 bases, with 16 bases between them. CDR3 in DNA: TGTGCCAGCTCACCGATGGACAACCCTAGGGAGCAGTACTTC. Translation gives CASSPMDNPREQYF.

For the CDR3, the DNA is TGTGCCAGCAGCGGGACGGGAGGCCTGAACACCGGGGAGCTGTTTTTT. This sequence encodes CASSGTGGLNTGELFF. The gene calls are TRBV21-1 and TRBJ2-2; TRBD2, the table's D call, was not compared with the DNA. TRBV21-1 is given as a pseudogene. CDR3 length: 16 residues.

A single count supports this clone. The V and J genes are TRBV6-1 and TRBJ2-7, with TRBD1 identical over 8 bases. The ends lost 7 bases at V and 3 bases at J; junction bases unmatched: 11. Germline V CDR1 and CDR2: MNHNS, SASEGT. The CDR3 extends over 15 amino acids. CDR3 residues: CASIRAIQGGYEQYF. The CDR3 nucleotides are TGTGCCAGCATAAGGGCGATACAGGGGGGCTACGAGCAGTACTTC.

This chain links TRBV29-1 with TRBJ2-3; 8 bases agree with TRBD2. The CDR3 contains 14 residues. The germline CDR1 and CDR2 sequences are SQVTM and ANQGSEA. The V and J ends lost 5 bases and 4 bases, in that order; junction bases with no gene match: 8. This CDR3 reads CSVPVPGLADTQYF. The CDR3 DNA is TGCAGCGTTCCTGTCCCGGGACTAGCAGATACGCAGTATTTT.

The genes are TRBV29-1 and TRBJ2-1; 7 bases align to TRBD2. CDR1 and CDR2 (germline): SQVTM, ANQGSEA. CDR3 size: 8 residues. Germline trimming cut 7 bases from V and 16 bases from J; bases unmatched to any gene: 4. The CDR3 sequence: CSGGGKFF. The CDR3 DNA is TGCAGCGGGGGGGGTAAATTCTTC.

The gene calls are TRBV27 and TRBJ2-4; D remains ambiguous. CDR1 MNHEY and CDR2 SMNVEV come from the germline V gene (reference sequence). Trimming removed 0 bases at V and 0 bases at J, with 12 bases between. This CDR3 comprises 17 residues. DNA of the CDR3: TGTGCCAGCAGTTTATCGCGGCTGAACCTAGCCAAAAACATTCAGTACTTC. It specifies CASSLSRLNLAKNIQYF.

The V gene is TRBV4-1, the J gene TRBJ2-3; 8 bases fit TRBD2. Losses at the gene ends were 0 bases for V and 2 bases for J; bases not matched to a gene: 4. The CDR3 is made up of 16 amino acids. Germline CDR1 and CDR2: MGHRA and YSYEKL. The CDR3 loop is CASSQDRTSHTDTQYF. DNA for the CDR3: TGCGCCAGCAGCCAAGATCGGACTAGCCACACAGATACGCAGTATTTT.

The V call is TRBV6-5, the J call TRBJ1-4; TRBD1 agrees at 7 bases. CDR1 MNHEY and CDR2 SVGAGI come from the germline V gene. The CDR3 covers 15 residues. V was clipped by 3 bases and J by 5 bases; unmatched bases: 6. CDR3 nucleotides: TGTGCCAGCAGTTATGACGGGACAGCAAATGAAAAACTGTTTTTT. It encodes CASSYDGTANEKLFF.

The chain employs TRBV28 and TRBJ1-2; D is ambiguous. The CDR3 is 14 amino acids. Germline V gene lookup returns CDR1 MDHEN and CDR2 SYDVKM. Trimming took 8 bases from V and 1 from J, leaving 14 bases between them. The CDR3 DNA sequence: TGTGCCAGCCGCTCATCAGGAATTAACTATGGCTACACCTTC. Residues: CASRSSGINYGYTF.

The chain combines TRBV30 with TRBJ2-5; tentatively, D is TRBD1 (5 bases). V was trimmed by 0 bases and J by 2 bases, leaving 16 bases between them. The CDR3 is 16 amino acids. The germline CDR1 and CDR2 sequences are GTSNPN and SVGIG (reference sequence). This CDR3 is CAWSVRRNRRQETQYF. Here the CDR3 DNA reads TGTGCCTGGAGTGTACGGCGTAACAGGCGGCAAGAGACCCAGTACTTC.

This clone was detected once. V usage is TRBV2 and J usage is TRBJ2-2, with a weak D call TRBD1 (6 bases). CDR3 length equals 13 residues. V shed 7 bases and J shed 2 bases, with 8 bases lying between them. Germline V gene sequence: CDR1 SNHLY, CDR2 FYNNEI. The CDR3 is CASKGENTGELFF. CDR3 nucleotide sequence: TGTGCCAGCAAGGGGGAAAACACCGGGGAGCTGTTTTTT.

J is TRBJ2-7 and V is TRBV21-1; the table's D call TRBD2 went unverified against the DNA. TRBV21-1 is deemed a pseudogene. This CDR3 has 18 residues. The CDR3 sequence is CASSKESPRLAEAYEQYF. CDR3 DNA: TGTGCCAGCAGCAAAGAGTCCCCCCGACTAGCGGAAGCCTACGAGCAGTACTTC.

The chain carries TRBV30 and TRBJ1-1; D gene unclear. This CDR3 comprises 12 residues. Germline V lookup: CDR1 GTSNPN, CDR2 SVGIG (reference sequence). The V end lost 2 bases, the J end lost 5 bases, and 9 bases lay between the germline ends. CDR3 amino acids: CAWSPGKTEAFF. CDR3 bases: TGTGCCTGGAGTCCGGGGAAAACTGAAGCTTTCTTT.

V and J are TRBV18 and TRBJ2-7; 8 bases fit TRBD2. Germline assignment: CDR1 KGHSH and CDR2 LQKENI. There are 13 residues in the CDR3. With 3 bases clipped from V and 9 bases from J, the junction kept 7 bases outside the gene matches. The CDR3 region has the DNA TGTGCCAGCTCACCGGCGGGAGGACAAAGGCAGTACTTC. Protein sequence: CASSPAGGQRQYF.